This T cell receptor beta chain stems from a study of shared clonotypes between healthy human individuals. Source study methods: Sequence data from immunoSEQ were junction-only and lacked quality scores; consequently, filtering differed. Repertoires were generated with immunoSEQ multiplex PCR, while TCRdb's copy carries only in-frame clones and drops some. V, J and clone size reflect that table, while D and trimming were determined from the DNA. The sample holds approximately 980,000 clones; approximately 76% are singletons and the top ten take roughly 1.5%. To note about this clone: What it binds is not known.

Every one of the donors was a Caucasian adult that lived in Nashville, Tennessee. Study results and limitations: The study found lower generation probabilities in non-shared clonotypes than in those shared by all four donors. Genetic and exposure-history diversity was limited by the few donors.

The specimen was memory CD4+ T cells sorted from blood. Subset specified: CD45RA-negative fraction. The receptor comes from a man aged 18 to 30 in good health.

CDR3 protein: CAWSVLQGAGGYTF. CDR3 coding DNA: TGTGCCTGGAGTGTACTACAGGGGGCAGGTGGCTACACCTTC. The chain joins TRBV30 to TRBJ1-2, with 9 bases matching TRBD1. J was trimmed by 7 bases and V by 0 bases; bases with no gene match: 6. Germline loops: CDR1 GTSNPN, CDR2 SVGIG (reference sequence). The CDR3 spans 14 residues.